What follows is one T cell receptor beta chain and its context. What it binds is unknown. Trimming stripped 2 bases from V and 5 bases from J, with 6 bases between. Germline V gene sequence: CDR1 GTSNPN, CDR2 SVGIG (reference sequence). This CDR3 region has 11 residues. The method was immunoSEQ multiplex PCR; TCRdb's version includes in-frame clones alone and lacks a portion of them. This sample has 50,000 to 65,000 clones, with roughly 87% found just once. The data were obtained in a study of lymphopenia after photon versus proton radiotherapy. Points from the study as a whole: Authors raise, but do not show, better survival with proton therapy.

This specimen consisted of peripheral blood, obtained from a patient treated with proton-based radiotherapy. The receptor's source is a man aged 80 or over with esophageal cancer. The rearrangement links TRBV30 to TRBJ1-1; D not certain. Written as DNA, the CDR3 is TGTGCCTGGAGTTGGAGGACTGAAGCTTTCTTT. It codes for CAWSWRTEAFF.